Each of the 10 T cell receptor beta chains below was sequenced from the same sample in a study of cytomegalovirus exposure and HLA in healthy donors. PCR used 60 Vbeta primers and 13 Jbeta primers. Sequenced by immunoSEQ multiplex PCR; TCRdb stores in-frame clones only, minus some. The sample spans some 41,000 clones; the ten largest clones claim 5% to 8%. The sequenced sample consisted of PBMCs. The receptors were gathered from a man aged 30-40 years in good health and CMV-seronegative.

The chain has TRBV30 and TRBJ2-3; 9 nucleotides line up with TRBD1. Per germline, CDR1 GTSNPN and CDR2 SVGIG (reference sequence). The CDR3 contains 15 residues. V shed 2 bases, J shed 5 bases, and the junction held 8 bases outside the gene matches. The CDR3 DNA sequence: TGTGCCTGGAGTCCGGGACAGGGCTTCCAAGATACGCAGTATTTT. Translated, it gives CAWSPGQGFQDTQYF.

The chain employs TRBV4-2 and TRBJ1-3; D unclear. The ends were cut back, 1 base at V and 0 bases at J, with 19 bases in the middle. Germline CDR1 and CDR2: LGHNA and YNFKEQ. This CDR3 contains 19 residues. CDR3 in DNA: TGTGCCAGCAGCCAAGGGCACATCGGGGAGCTAAGCTCTGGAAACACCATATATTTT. Translation: CASSQGHIGELSSGNTIYF.

The rearrangement links TRBV6-1 to TRBJ2-1, with no clear D. Deletions cut 4 bases from V and 4 bases from J, with 8 bases between. The CDR3 is made up of 13 amino acids. CDR1 and CDR2 from the germline V gene are MNHNS and SASEGT. The CDR3 DNA reads TGTGCCAGCAGTGGTTCAGTTTACAATGAGCAGTTCTTC. Residues: CASSGSVYNEQFF.

The chain employs TRBV11-2 and TRBJ2-7; D gene ambiguous. Trimming removed 5 bases from V and 0 bases from J, with 14 bases in between. The germline V gene encodes CDR1 SGHAT and CDR2 FQNNGV. This CDR3 is 15 amino acids long. CDR3 sequence (DNA): TGTGCCAGCAGCGTCCAAAGCCTTAGCTCCTACGAGCAGTACTTC. As protein: CASSVQSLSSYEQYF.

This sequence joins TRBV11-2 and TRBJ2-7, with unresolved D. With 5 bases removed from V and 6 bases from J, the gap between germline ends came to 11 bases. In germline, CDR1 is SGHAT, CDR2 FQNNGV. This CDR3 has 12 amino acids. The CDR3 protein is CASSSAVSEQYF. DNA of the CDR3: TGTGCCAGCAGCAGCGCGGTATCCGAGCAGTACTTC. Supplemented by reference TRBV11-2 and TRBJ2-7, the full variable domain reads EAGVAQSPRYKIIEKRQSVAFWCNPISGHATLYWYQQILGQGPKLLIQFQNNGVVDDSQLPKDRFSAERLKGVDSTLKIQPAKLEDSAVYLCASSSAVSEQYFGPGTRLTVT.

The J gene is TRBJ2-7, the V gene TRBV4-2, with 10 nucleotides matching TRBD2. Germline CDR1 LGHNA, CDR2 YNFKEQ. The V and J ends lost 0 bases and 3 bases, in that order; junction bases with no gene match: 2. The CDR3 has 15 residues. The CDR3 region has the DNA TGTGCCAGCAGCCAAGAACGACTAGCGGGCTACGAGCAGTACTTC. Encoded protein: CASSQERLAGYEQYF.

The rearrangement joins TRBV2 to TRBJ1-2; 7 bases map to TRBD1. V shed 3 bases and J 4 bases; nucleotides not matched to a gene: 8. There are 15 residues in the CDR3. CDR1 SNHLY and CDR2 FYNNEI come from the germline V gene. Written as DNA, the CDR3 is TGTGCCAGCAGTGAGATGGACAGGCTGATCTATGGCTACACCTTC. This sequence encodes CASSEMDRLIYGYTF.

This rearrangement joins TRBV11-2 to TRBJ1-4; D is undetermined. The CDR3 spans 14 residues. V lost 3 bases and J 4 bases, leaving 9 bases between the germline ends. Germline loops: CDR1 SGHAT, CDR2 FQNNGV. The CDR3 region is CASSFELLNEKLFF. CDR3 coding DNA: TGTGCCAGCAGCTTCGAACTCCTTAATGAAAAACTGTTTTTT.

The rearrangement uses TRBV30 and TRBJ1-2; TRBD1 aligns across 11 bases. The trim removed 0 bases at V and 9 bases at J, leaving 3 bases unmatched. The CDR3 totals 13 residues. Per germline, CDR1 GTSNPN and CDR2 SVGIG (reference sequence). CDR3 loop: CAWSVGQGASYTF. Written as DNA, the CDR3 is TGTGCCTGGAGTGTTGGACAGGGGGCTAGCTACACCTTC. Full variable domain (missing parts from reference TRBV30 and TRBJ1-2): SQTIHQWPATLVQPVGSPLSLECTVEGTSNPNLYWYRQAAGRGLQLLFYSVGIGQISSEVPQNLSASRPQDRQFILSSKKLLLSDSGFYLCAWSVGQGASYTFGSGTRLTVV.

The V gene is TRBV4-1, the J gene TRBJ2-7; TRBD2 is a possible D gene (7 bases). V was trimmed by 4 bases and J by 6 bases, leaving 22 bases between them. Germline CDR1 MGHRA, CDR2 YSYEKL. This CDR3 region has 16 residues. The CDR3 nucleotides read TGCGCCAGCAGCCTGGACGCCTTTCGCGGGGGCGGCGAGCAGTACTTC. As protein: CASSLDAFRGGGEQYF.